This entry describes one TCR beta chain. Its antigen remains unidentified. These data come from a study of shared clonotypes between healthy human individuals. Study background: Researchers drew samples from two women and a few men aged 18 to 49. Every donor yielded three CD4 naive, three CD4 memory, two CD8 naive and one CD8 memory plate. Study-level points and caveats: Naive subsets generally had larger estimated richness than memory subsets. The four-donor shared clonotypes exceeded non-shared clonotypes in generation probability, with non-shared ones scoring lower.

The V end was cut by 3 bases, the J end by 2 bases, with 8 bases between. CDR1 is LNHDA and CDR2 is SQIVND in the germline V gene (reference sequence). The CDR3 covers 14 residues. Generated by immunoSEQ multiplex PCR, the TCRdb table keeps only in-frame clones and is missing some. The data hold some 2,000,000 clones, with around 95% observed a single time. The specimen was naive CD4+ T cells sorted from blood. Documented subset: CD45RA+ positively selected. The TCR originated in a man between 18 and 29 years old in good health. The genes are TRBV19 and TRBJ1-5, with D unresolved. CDR3 DNA sequence: TGTGCCAGTAGTATGTCGGACGGCAATCAGCCCCAGCATTTT. Amino acid sequence: CASSMSDGNQPQHF.